This paragraph reports one TCR beta chain. Its specificity is not known. The treatment is: 19 received Ad26.COV2.S at low or high dose, single or two shots; 5 received placebo; per-sample allocation not given. Repertoires come from day 63 after the first vaccine or placebo injection. This specimen comes from a study of Ad26.COV2.S vaccination and SARS-CoV-2 variants. Only in-frame clones appear in the TCRdb table, and some are missing; sequencing was by immunoSEQ multiplex PCR. The sample yields around 250,000 clones, around 90% seen once. The CDR3 is 17 amino acids. The V gene's germline CDR1 is SGHTA and CDR2 FQGNSA. V shed 1 base, J shed 0 bases, and the junction held 4 bases outside the gene matches. The study, taken as a whole, reports: There was reportedly substantial breadth in spike-specific CD8+ and CD4+ T cell responses after vaccination.

The sequence derives from a person aged 18 to 59 who received the Ad26.COV2.S COVID-19 vaccine or a placebo. V is TRBV7-2 and J is TRBJ1-3, with 9 bases lining up with TRBD1. The specimen was peripheral blood, collected in a trial of Ad26.COV2.S vaccine versus placebo. DNA for the CDR3: TGTGCCAGCAGCTTAGGGGGGACAGGGCCCTCTGGAAACACCATATATTTT. Translated, it gives CASSLGGTGPSGNTIYF.